This TCR beta chain comes out of a study of Ad26.COV2.S vaccination and SARS-CoV-2 variants. Study-level information: Each vaccinee took Ad26.COV2.S intramuscularly, once or twice 56 days apart.

Germline CDR1 reads LNHDA; CDR2 reads SQIVND (reference sequence). The CDR3 loop spans 15 amino acids. Trimming at V came to 7 bases and at J to 1 base, leaving 9 bases not matched to a gene. Regarding this clone: Its antigen remains unknown.

Clones were read by immunoSEQ multiplex PCR, and TCRdb kept only the in-frame ones, dropping some. This table holds roughly 240,000 clones, roughly 90% found once. Study findings and constraints: The TCR breadth and depth analyses may have produced an underestimate of total T cell responses.

Treatment reported: around 19 received Ad26.COV2.S at low or high dose, single or two shots; 5 received placebo; per-sample allocation not given. Day 63 after the first vaccine or placebo injection was the time point for sampling. At a Boston site, the person donating was an adult of 18-55 years. This chain joins TRBV19 and TRBJ2-5; TRBD2 matches at 7 bases. This TCR was sampled from a person aged 18-60 years who received the Ad26.COV2.S COVID-19 vaccine or a placebo. The material was peripheral blood, obtained in a trial of Ad26.COV2.S vaccine versus placebo. The CDR3 DNA reads as TGTGCCAGTACCCGAGGAGCGGGACCCCAAGAGACCCAGTACTTC. As protein: CASTRGAGPQETQYF.